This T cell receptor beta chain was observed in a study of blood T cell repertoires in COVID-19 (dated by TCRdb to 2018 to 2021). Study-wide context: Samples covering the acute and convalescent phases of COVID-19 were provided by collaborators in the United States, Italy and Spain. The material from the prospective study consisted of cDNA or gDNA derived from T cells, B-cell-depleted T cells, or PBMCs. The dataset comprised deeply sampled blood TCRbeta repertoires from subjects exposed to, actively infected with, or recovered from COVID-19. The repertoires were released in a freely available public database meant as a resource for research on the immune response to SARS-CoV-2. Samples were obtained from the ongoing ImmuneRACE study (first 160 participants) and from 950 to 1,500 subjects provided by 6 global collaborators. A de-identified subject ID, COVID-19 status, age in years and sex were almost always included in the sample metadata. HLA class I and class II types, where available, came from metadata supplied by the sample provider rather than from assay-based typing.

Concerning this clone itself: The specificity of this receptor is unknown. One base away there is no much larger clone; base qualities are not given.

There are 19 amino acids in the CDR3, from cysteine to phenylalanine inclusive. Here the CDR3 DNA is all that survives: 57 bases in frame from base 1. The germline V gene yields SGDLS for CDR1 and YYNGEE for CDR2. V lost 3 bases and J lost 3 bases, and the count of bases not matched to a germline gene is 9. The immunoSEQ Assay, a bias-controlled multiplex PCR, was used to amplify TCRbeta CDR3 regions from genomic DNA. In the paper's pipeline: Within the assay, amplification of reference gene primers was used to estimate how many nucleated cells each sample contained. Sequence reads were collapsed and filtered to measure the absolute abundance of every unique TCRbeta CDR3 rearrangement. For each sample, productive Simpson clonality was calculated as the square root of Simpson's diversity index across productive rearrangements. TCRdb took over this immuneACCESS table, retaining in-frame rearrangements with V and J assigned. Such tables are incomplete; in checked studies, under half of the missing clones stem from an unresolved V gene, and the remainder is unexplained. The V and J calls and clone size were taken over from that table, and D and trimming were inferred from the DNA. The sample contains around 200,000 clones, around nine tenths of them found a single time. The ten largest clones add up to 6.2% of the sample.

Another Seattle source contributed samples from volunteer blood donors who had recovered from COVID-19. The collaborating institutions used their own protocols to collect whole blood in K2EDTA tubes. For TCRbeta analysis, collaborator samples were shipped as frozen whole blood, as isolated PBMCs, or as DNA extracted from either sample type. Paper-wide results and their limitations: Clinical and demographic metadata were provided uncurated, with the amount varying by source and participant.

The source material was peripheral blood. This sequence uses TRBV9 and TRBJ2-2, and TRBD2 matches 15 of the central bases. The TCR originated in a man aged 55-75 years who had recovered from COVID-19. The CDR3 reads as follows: CASSATGTSGRRDTGELFF. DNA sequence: TGTGCCAGCAGCGCCACCGGGACTAGCGGGAGGAGGGACACCGGGGAGCTGTTTTTT.